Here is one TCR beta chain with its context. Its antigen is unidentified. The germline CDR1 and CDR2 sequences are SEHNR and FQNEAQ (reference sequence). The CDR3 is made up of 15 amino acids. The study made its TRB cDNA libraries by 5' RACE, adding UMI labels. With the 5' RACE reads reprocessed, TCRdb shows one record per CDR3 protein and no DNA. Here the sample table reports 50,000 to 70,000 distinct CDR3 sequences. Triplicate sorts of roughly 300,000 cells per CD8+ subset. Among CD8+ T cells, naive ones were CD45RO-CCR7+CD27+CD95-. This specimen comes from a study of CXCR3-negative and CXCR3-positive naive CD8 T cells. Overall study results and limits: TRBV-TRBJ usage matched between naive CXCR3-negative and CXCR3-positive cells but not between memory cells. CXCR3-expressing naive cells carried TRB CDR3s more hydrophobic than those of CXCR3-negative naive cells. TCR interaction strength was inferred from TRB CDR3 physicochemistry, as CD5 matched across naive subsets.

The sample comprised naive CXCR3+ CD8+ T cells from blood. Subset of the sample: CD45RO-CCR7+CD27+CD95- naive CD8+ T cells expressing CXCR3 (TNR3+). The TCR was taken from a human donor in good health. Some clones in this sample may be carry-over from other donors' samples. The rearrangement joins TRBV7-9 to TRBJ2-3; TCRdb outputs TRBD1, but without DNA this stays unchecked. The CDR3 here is CASSAGTGVQDTQYF.